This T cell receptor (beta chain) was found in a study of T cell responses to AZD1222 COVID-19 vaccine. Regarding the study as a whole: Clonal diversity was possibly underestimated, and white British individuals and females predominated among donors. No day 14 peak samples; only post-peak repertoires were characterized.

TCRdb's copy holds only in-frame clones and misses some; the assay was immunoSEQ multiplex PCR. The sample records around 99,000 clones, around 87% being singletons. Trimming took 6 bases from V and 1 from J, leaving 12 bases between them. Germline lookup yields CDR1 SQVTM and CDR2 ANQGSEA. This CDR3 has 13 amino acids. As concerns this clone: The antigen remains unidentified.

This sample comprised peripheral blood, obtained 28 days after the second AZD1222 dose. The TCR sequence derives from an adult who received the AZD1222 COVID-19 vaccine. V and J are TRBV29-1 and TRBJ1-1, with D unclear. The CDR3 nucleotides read TGCAGCGTCGGCCACTTGGCGAACACTGAAGCTTTCTTT. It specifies CSVGHLANTEAFF.